A selection of T cell receptor beta chains follows, all from one sample in a study of blood T cell repertoires in COVID-19. This table comes from immunoSEQ multiplex PCR, and its TCRdb copy is limited to in-frame clones, with some not included. The sample includes roughly 220,000 clones, about 81% of them seen just once. Sequencing was done on a sample of peripheral blood. The receptors shown here come from a woman older than 75 with COVID-19, enrolled during active disease. Each CDR3 is given without its conserved first and last residue. The order of the fields is J gene, D gene, V gene, CDR3 protein. A D gene is named only where the DNA matches it firmly.

>TRBJ1-2|TRBD1|TRBV3-1/TRBV3-2
ASSQGGVRGSGYT
>TRBJ2-1|TRBD2|TRBV7-2
ASSLPSTSGAANEQF
>TRBJ2-7|TRBD1|TRBV19
ASSIDTGETYEQY
>TRBJ2-3|TRBD2|TRBV7-9
ASSALGKAGDTDTQY
>TRBJ2-3|TRBD2|TRBV7-3
ASSEGLVVDTQY
>TRBJ2-1|TRBD1|TRBV3-1/TRBV3-2
ASSLLGTGRWNEQF
>TRBJ1-3|TRBD1|TRBV4-1
ASSLTGTPNFGNTIY
>TRBJ1-6|.|TRBV3-1/TRBV3-2
ASSQDSVNSPLH
>TRBJ2-1|.|TRBV30
AWSERMDEQF
>TRBJ2-1|TRBD2|TRBV7-9
ASSPTSGRANEQF
>TRBJ1-4|.|TRBV2
ASRSSPNEKLF
>TRBJ2-1|TRBD2|TRBV6-6
ASSRTLAGGIGRNEQF
>TRBJ2-3|.|TRBV28
ASSRTYTDTQY
>TRBJ2-3|TRBD1|TRBV2
ASSRQGASTDTQY
>TRBJ2-3|.|TRBV3-1/TRBV3-2
ASSPHPGTQY
>TRBJ2-7|TRBD1|TRBV19
ASSITGEYEQY
>TRBJ2-3|.|TRBV15
ATSSRAGRLVLQY
>TRBJ1-1|TRBD1|TRBV7-9
ASSSLGQGSTEAF
>TRBJ1-4|.|TRBV3-1/TRBV3-2
ASSHSSPTNEKLF
>TRBJ2-4|.|TRBV7-3
ASSYGSAGKNIQY
>TRBJ1-2|.|TRBV30
AWSVNLRTASGYT
>TRBJ1-1|.|TRBV7-2
ASSSLQGHTEAF
>TRBJ1-2|TRBD1|TRBV30
AWEMTGYGYT
>TRBJ2-5|.|TRBV5-1
ASRGQLSGETQY
>TRBJ1-2|TRBD1|TRBV30
ASTQGGGYT
>TRBJ1-6|TRBD1|TRBV7-3
ASSRTGQGSPLH
>TRBJ2-3|TRBD2|TRBV6-5
ASRPGLAGTQY
>TRBJ2-7|.|TRBV6-5
ASKRAPSSYEQY
>TRBJ2-3|TRBD2|TRBV5-1
ASSLGTSGVTDTQY
>TRBJ1-2|TRBD1|TRBV30
AWRGGAAYGGYT
>TRBJ1-6|.|TRBV19
ASSLPGGDSPLH
>TRBJ1-6|TRBD1|TRBV7-9
ASSLGQGAFNSPLH
>TRBJ1-4|.|TRBV5-4
ASSPSGGGDEKLF
>TRBJ1-6|.|TRBV19
ASSIGGAKGLNSPLH
>TRBJ1-3|.|TRBV5-1
ASSRGTEISGNTIY
>TRBJ1-3|TRBD1|TRBV19
ASRRQGSGNTIY
>TRBJ1-2|TRBD1|TRBV2
ASTTVTGDRKDGYT
>TRBJ1-1|.|TRBV11-1
ASSLDRATEAF
>TRBJ1-1|.|TRBV6-1
ASSEQGRNTEAF
>TRBJ1-2|TRBD1|TRBV5-6
ASSLPRDRRYYGYT
>TRBJ1-6|.|TRBV18
ASSPTPADSPLH
>TRBJ1-5|.|TRBV5-1
ASSPGIEGQPQH
>TRBJ1-5|.|TRBV28
ASRVMLQPQH
>TRBJ1-1|.|TRBV2
ASTRAGGLTLNTEAF
>TRBJ1-1|TRBD1|TRBV3-1/TRBV3-2
ASSQESLGQGQVEAF
>TRBJ2-2|.|TRBV5-8
ASSLLGQGRGELF
>TRBJ1-3|TRBD1|TRBV7-2
ASSLAGTAISGNTIY
>TRBJ2-7|TRBD2|TRBV30
AWNAGGSYEQY
>TRBJ1-3|.|TRBV18
ASSPLGTAAGPISGNTIY
>TRBJ1-2|.|TRBV5-4
ASTGGYGYT
>TRBJ1-1|.|TRBV29-1
SVGRQTMNTEAF
>TRBJ2-7|TRBD2|TRBV10-3
AISDLAGPREEQY
>TRBJ2-2|TRBD2|TRBV2
ASSDRRGGEPLGELF
>TRBJ2-3|TRBD1|TRBV3-1/TRBV3-2
ASSQERTGQGLARRVLDTQY
>TRBJ1-4|TRBD1|TRBV6-5
ASIGTGTGGEKLF
>TRBJ2-2|TRBD1|TRBV24-1
ATKGQGDTGELF
>TRBJ1-6|.|TRBV7-9
ASSLGQWFSPLH
>TRBJ1-6|TRBD1|TRBV7-6
ASSSTGTENNSPLH
>TRBJ2-6|.|TRBV14
ASSYSGANVLT
>TRBJ1-1|.|TRBV11-2
ASRYWGGKSEAF